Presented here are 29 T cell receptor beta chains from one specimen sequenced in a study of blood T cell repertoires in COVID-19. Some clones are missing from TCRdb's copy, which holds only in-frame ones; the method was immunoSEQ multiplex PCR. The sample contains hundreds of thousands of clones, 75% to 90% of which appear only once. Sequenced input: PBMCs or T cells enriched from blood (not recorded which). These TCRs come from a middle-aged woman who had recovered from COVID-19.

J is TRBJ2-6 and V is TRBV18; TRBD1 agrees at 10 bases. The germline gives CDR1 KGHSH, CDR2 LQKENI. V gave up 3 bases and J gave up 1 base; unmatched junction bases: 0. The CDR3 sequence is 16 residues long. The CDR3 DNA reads TGTGCCAGCTCACCGGACAGGGGGTCTGGGGCCAACGTCCTGACTTTC. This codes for CASSPDRGSGANVLTF.

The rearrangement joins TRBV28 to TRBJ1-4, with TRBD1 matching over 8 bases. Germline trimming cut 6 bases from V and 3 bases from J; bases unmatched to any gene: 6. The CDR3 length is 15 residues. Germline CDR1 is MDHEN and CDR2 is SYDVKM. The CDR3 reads CASSPGQGPNEKLFF. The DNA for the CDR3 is TGTGCCAGCAGCCCTGGACAGGGCCCTAATGAAAAACTGTTTTTT.

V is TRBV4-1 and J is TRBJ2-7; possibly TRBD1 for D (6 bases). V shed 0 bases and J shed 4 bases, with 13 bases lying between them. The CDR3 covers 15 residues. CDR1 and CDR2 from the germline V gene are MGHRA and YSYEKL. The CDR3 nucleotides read TGCGCCAGCAGCCAAGAGAACTTCAGGGGTTACGAGCAGTACTTC. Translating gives CASSQENFRGYEQYF.

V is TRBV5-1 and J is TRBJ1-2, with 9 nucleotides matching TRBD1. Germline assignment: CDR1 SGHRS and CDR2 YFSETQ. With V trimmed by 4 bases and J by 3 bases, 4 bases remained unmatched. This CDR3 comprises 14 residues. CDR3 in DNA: TGCGCCAGCAGCACACAGGGGGCTGACTATGGCTACACCTTC. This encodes CASSTQGADYGYTF.

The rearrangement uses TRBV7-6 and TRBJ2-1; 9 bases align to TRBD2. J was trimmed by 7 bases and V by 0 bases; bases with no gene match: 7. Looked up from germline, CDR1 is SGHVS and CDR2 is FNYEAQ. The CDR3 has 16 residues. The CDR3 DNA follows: TGTGCCAGCAGCTTAGCGGGTGCGGGAGGGCGTAATGAGCAGTTCTTC. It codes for CASSLAGAGGRNEQFF.

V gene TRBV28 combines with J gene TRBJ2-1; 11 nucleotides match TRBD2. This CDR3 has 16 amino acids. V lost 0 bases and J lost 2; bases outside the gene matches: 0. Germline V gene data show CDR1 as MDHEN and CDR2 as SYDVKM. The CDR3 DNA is TGTGCCAGCAGTTTATGGGGACTAGCGGCCTACAATGAGCAGTTCTTC. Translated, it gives CASSLWGLAAYNEQFF.

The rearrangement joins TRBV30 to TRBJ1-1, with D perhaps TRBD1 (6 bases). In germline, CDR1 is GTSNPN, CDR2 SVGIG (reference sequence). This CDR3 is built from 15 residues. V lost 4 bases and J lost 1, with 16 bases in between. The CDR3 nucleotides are TGTGCCTGGACCAACCGGGACAAGTGGAACACTGAAGCTTTCTTT. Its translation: CAWTNRDKWNTEAFF.

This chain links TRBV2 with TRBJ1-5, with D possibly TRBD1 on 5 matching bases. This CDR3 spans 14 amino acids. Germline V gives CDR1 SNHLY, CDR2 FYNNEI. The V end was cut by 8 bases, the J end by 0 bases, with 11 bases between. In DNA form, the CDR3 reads TGTGCCAGCGGAGGGGCGGGTAGCAATCAGCCCCAGCATTTT. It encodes CASGGAGSNQPQHF.

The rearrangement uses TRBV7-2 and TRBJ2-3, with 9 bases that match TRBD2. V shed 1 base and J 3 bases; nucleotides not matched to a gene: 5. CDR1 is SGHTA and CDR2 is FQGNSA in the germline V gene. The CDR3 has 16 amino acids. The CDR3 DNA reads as TGTGCCAGCAGCTTAGAAGTGGCGGGAGGGACAGATACGCAGTATTTT. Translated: CASSLEVAGGTDTQYF.

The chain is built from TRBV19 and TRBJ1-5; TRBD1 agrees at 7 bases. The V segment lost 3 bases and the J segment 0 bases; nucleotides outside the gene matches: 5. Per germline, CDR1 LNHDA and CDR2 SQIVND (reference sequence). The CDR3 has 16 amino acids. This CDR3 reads CASSIKGATSNQPQHF. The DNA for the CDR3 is TGTGCCAGTAGTATTAAGGGGGCAACTAGCAATCAGCCCCAGCATTTT. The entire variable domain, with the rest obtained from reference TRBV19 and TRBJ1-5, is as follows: DGGITQSPKYLFRKEGQNVTLSCEQNLNHDAMYWYRQDPGQGLRLIYYSQIVNDFQKGDIAEGYSVSREKKESFPLTVTSAQKNPTAFYLCASSIKGATSNQPQHFGDGTRLSIL.

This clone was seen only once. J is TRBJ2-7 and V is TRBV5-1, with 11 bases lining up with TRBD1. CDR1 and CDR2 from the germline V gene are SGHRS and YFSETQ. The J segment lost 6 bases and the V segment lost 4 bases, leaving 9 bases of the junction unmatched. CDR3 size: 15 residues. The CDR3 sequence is CASSPWTGGTGEQYF. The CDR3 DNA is TGCGCCAGCAGCCCCTGGACAGGGGGCACGGGCGAGCAGTACTTC. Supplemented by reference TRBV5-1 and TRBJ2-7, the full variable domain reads KAGVTQTPRYLIKTRGQQVTLSCSPISGHRSVSWYQQTPGQGLQFLFEYFSETQRNKGNFPGRFSGRQFSNSRSEMNVSTLELGDSALYLCASSPWTGGTGEQYFGPGTRLTVT.

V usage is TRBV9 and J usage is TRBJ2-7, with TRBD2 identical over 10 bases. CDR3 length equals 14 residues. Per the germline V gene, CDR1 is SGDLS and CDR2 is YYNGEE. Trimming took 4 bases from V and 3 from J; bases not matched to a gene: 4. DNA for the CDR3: TGTGCCAGCAGCCCCGGACTAGCGGACTACGAGCAGTACTTC. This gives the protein CASSPGLADYEQYF.

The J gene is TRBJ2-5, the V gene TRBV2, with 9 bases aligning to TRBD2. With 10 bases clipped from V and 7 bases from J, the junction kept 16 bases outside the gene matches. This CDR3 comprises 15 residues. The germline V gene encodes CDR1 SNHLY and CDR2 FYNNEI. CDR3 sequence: CATTTSGGESGTQYF. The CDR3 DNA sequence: TGTGCCACCACGACTAGCGGAGGGGAAAGTGGGACCCAGTACTTC.

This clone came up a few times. CDR3 region: CASSSAGVADTQYF. CDR3 nucleotide sequence: TGTGCCAGCAGCTCGGCAGGGGTGGCAGATACGCAGTATTTT. The chain is built from TRBV7-9 and TRBJ2-3; tentatively, D is TRBD1 (6 bases). V lost 4 bases to trimming and J lost 4 bases, with 12 bases between them. This CDR3 contains 14 residues. The germline CDR1 and CDR2 sequences are SEHNR and FQNEAQ (reference sequence).

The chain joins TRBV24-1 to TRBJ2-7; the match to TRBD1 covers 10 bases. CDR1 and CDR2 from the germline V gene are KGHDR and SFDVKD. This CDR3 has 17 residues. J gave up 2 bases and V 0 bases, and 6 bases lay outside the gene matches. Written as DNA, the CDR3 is TGTGCCACCAGTGATTTGCCCCCGGGACAGGGGCCCTACGAGCAGTACTTC. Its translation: CATSDLPPGQGPYEQYF.

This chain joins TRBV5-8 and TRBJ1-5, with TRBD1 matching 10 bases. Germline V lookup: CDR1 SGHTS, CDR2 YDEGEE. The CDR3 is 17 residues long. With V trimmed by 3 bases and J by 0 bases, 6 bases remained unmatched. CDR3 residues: CASSSGQGTYSNQPQHF. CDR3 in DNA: TGTGCCAGCAGCTCGGGACAGGGGACCTATAGCAATCAGCCCCAGCATTTT. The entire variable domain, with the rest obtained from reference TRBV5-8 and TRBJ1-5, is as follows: EAGVTQSPTHLIKTRGQQATLRCSPISGHTSVYWYQQALGLGLQFLLWYDEGEERNRGNFPPRFSGRQFPNYSSELNVNALELEDSALYLCASSSGQGTYSNQPQHFGDGTRLSIL.

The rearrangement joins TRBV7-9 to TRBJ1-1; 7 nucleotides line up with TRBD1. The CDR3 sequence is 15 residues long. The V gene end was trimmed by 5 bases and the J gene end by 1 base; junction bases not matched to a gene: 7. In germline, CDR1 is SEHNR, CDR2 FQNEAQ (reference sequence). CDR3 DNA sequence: TGTGCCAGCAGCCCGACAGGGATAGGGAACACTGAAGCTTTCTTT. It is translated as CASSPTGIGNTEAFF. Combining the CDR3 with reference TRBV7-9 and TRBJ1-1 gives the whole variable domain DTGVSQNPRHKITKRGQNVTFRCDPISEHNRLYWYRQTLGQGPEFLTYFQNEAQLEKSRLLSDRFSAERPKGSFSTLEIQRTEQGDSAMYLCASSPTGIGNTEAFFGQGTRLTVV.

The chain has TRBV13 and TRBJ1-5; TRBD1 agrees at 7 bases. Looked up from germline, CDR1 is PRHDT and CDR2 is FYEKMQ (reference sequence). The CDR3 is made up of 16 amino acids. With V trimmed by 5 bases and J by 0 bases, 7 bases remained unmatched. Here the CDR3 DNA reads TGTGCCAGCAGCCAACAGGGGACCCGTAGCAATCAGCCCCAGCATTTT. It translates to CASSQQGTRSNQPQHF.

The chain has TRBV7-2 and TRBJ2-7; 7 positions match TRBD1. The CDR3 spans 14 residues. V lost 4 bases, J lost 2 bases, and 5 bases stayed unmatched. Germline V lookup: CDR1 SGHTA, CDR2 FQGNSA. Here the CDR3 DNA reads TGTGCCAGCAGCTCAGCCGGGACAGCCTACGAGCAGTACTTC. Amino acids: CASSSAGTAYEQYF.

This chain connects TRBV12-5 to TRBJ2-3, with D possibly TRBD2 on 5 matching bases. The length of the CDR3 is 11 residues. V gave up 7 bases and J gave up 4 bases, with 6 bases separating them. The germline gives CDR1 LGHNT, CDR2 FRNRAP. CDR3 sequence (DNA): TGTGCTAGTGCGGAGGCAGATACGCAGTATTTT. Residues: CASAEADTQYF.

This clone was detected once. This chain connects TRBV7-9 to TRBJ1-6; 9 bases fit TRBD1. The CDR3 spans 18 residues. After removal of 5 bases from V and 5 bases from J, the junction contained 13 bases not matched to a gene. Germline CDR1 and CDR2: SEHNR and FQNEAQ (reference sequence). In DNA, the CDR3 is TGTGCCAGCAGCGACTCCGGACAGGGGCCCACCCATAATTCACCCCTCCACTTT. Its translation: CASSDSGQGPTHNSPLHF.

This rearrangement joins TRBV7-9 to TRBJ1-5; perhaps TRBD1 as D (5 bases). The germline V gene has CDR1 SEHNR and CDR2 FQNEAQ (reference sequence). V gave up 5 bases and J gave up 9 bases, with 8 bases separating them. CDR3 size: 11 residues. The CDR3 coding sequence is TGTGCCAGCAGCGCTCAGGGGCCCCAGCATTTT. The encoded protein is CASSAQGPQHF.

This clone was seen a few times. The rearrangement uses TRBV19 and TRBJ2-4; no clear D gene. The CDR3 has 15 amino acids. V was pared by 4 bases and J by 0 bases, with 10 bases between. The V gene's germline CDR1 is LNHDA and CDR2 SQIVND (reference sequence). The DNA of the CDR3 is TGTGCCAGTAGTACCGCGGCACTAGCCAAAAACATTCAGTACTTC. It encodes CASSTAALAKNIQYF.

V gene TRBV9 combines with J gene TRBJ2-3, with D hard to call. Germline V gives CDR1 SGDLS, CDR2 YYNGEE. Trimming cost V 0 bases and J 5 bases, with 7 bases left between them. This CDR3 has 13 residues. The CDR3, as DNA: TGTGCCAGCAGCGTAGCGGAGCGAGATACGCAGTATTTT. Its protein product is CASSVAERDTQYF. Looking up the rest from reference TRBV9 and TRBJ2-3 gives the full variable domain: DSGVTQTPKHLITATGQRVTLRCSPRSGDLSVYWYQQSLDQGLQFLIQYYNGEERAKGNILERFSAQQFPDLHSELNLSSLELGDSALYFCASSVAERDTQYFGPGTRLTVL.

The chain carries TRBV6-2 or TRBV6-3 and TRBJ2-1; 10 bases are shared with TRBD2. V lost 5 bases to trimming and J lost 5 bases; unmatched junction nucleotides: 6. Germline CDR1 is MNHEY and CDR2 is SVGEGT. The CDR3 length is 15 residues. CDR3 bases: TGTGCCAGCAGTATCGTAGCGGGGGGACACAATGAGCAGTTCTTC. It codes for CASSIVAGGHNEQFF.

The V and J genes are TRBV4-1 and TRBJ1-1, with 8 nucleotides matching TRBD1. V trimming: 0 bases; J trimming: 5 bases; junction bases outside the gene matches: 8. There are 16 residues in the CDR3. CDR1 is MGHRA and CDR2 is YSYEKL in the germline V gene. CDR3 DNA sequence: TGCGCCAGCAGCCAAGATGCCCAGGGGGCTCGAACTGAAGCTTTCTTT. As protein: CASSQDAQGARTEAFF.

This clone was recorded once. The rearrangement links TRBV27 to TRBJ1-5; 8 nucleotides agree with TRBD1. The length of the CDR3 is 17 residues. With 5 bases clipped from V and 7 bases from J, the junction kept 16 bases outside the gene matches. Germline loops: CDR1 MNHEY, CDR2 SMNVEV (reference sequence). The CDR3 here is CASSVYSTGGQGQPQHF. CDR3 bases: TGTGCCAGCAGTGTATACTCTACAGGGGGGCAGGGGCAGCCCCAGCATTTT.

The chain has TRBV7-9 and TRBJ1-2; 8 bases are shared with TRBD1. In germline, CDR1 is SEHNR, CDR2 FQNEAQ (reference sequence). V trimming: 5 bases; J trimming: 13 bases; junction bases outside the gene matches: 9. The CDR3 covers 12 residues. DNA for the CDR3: TGTGCCAGCAGCATACCGGGACAGGATATCACCTTC. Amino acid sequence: CASSIPGQDITF.

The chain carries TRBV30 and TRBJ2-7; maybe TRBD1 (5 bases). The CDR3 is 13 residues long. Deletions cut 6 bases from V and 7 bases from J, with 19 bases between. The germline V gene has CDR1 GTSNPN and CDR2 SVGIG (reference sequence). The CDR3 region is CACKGADSLEQYF. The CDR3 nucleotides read TGTGCCTGTAAAGGGGCTGACAGCTTGGAGCAGTACTTC.